These 17 T cell receptor beta chains were sequenced from one sample in a study of cytomegalovirus exposure and HLA in healthy donors. 13 Jbeta primers and 60 Vbeta primers were used for the PCR. Assay used: immunoSEQ multiplex PCR; TCRdb lists only in-frame clones, some missing. The data contain 140,000 or so clones, about 80% of them singletons. Sequences were obtained from PBMCs. All receptors derive from a female donor in good health and CMV-seronegative.

The sample holds a few counts of this clone. The chain has TRBV2 and TRBJ1-4; the D gene is possibly TRBD1 (6 bases). From germline, CDR1 is SNHLY and CDR2 FYNNEI. The CDR3 extends over 14 amino acids. Trimming pared 9 bases from V and 4 bases from J, leaving 15 bases between. Here the CDR3 DNA reads TGTGCCAGTTCTCAGGGGAGTATTAATGAAAAACTGTTTTTT. Translated: CASSQGSINEKLFF.

This chain uses TRBV4-1 with TRBJ1-4, with 7 bases fitting TRBD1. V lost 1 base to trimming and J lost 3 bases; unmatched junction nucleotides: 2. The CDR3 length is 15 residues. Germline-derived CDR1 and CDR2 are MGHRA and YSYEKL. Here the CDR3 reads CASSQAGQANEKLFF. In nucleotides, the CDR3 is TGCGCCAGCAGCCAAGCTGGACAGGCTAATGAAAAACTGTTTTTT.

The chain has TRBV27 and TRBJ2-2; D gene unclear. This CDR3 contains 17 residues. Germline CDR1 and CDR2: MNHEY and SMNVEV (reference sequence). Trimming took 4 bases from V and 0 from J, leaving 15 bases between them. The CDR3 spells CASSSHKISANTGELFF. In nucleotides, the CDR3 is TGTGCCAGCAGTTCACACAAGATAAGCGCGAACACCGGGGAGCTGTTTTTT.

The J gene is TRBJ2-7, the V gene TRBV7-2; D is undetermined. The CDR3 contains 12 residues. Trimming left V 5 bases short and J 0 bases short, with 5 bases between. Germline values: CDR1 SGHTA, CDR2 FQGNSA. The CDR3 bases are TGTGCCAGCAGCCACAGCTCCTACGAGCAGTACTTC. Its translation is CASSHSSYEQYF.

The V call is TRBV28, the J call TRBJ1-5; maybe TRBD1 (5 bases). Germline V CDR1 and CDR2: MDHEN, SYDVKM. V shed 6 bases and J shed 2 bases, with 17 bases lying between them. This CDR3 spans 16 amino acids. This CDR3 is CASRGFGGKGNQPQHF. The CDR3, as DNA: TGTGCCAGCAGGGGATTCGGGGGTAAAGGCAATCAGCCCCAGCATTTT.

The chain links TRBV7-9 to TRBJ2-7, with D perhaps matching TRBD1 (6 bases). Germline CDR1 is SEHNR and CDR2 is FQNEAQ (reference sequence). Trimming removed 4 bases at V and 3 bases at J, with 10 bases between. The CDR3 runs to 13 residues. The CDR3 loop reads CASSSTDSYEQYF. The DNA of the CDR3 is TGTGCCAGCAGCTCAACGGACAGCTACGAGCAGTACTTC. The complete variable domain, with remaining parts taken from reference TRBV7-9 and TRBJ2-7, reads DTGVSQNPRHKITKRGQNVTFRCDPISEHNRLYWYRQTLGQGPEFLTYFQNEAQLEKSRLLSDRFSAERPKGSFSTLEIQRTEQGDSAMYLCASSSTDSYEQYFGPGTRLTVT.

CDR3 protein: CASSKGPYNEQFF. CDR3 in DNA: TGTGCCAGCAGCAAGGGGCCCTACAATGAGCAGTTCTTC. The chain has TRBV28 and TRBJ2-1; D is perhaps TRBD1 (5 bases). CDR1 is MDHEN, CDR2 SYDVKM, per germline. V was cut by 6 bases and J by 2 bases, with 8 bases left in between. This CDR3 spans 13 amino acids.

The chain recombines TRBV5-1 with TRBJ2-7; 7 bases align to TRBD2. The CDR3 runs 15 residues. V lost 3 bases to trimming and J lost 3 bases; unmatched junction nucleotides: 9. CDR1 and CDR2 (germline): SGHRS, YFSETQ. CDR3 DNA: TGCGCCAGCAGCTCTTCGTTATCTAGCGGCTACGAGCAGTACTTC. This sequence encodes CASSSSLSSGYEQYF.

This clone came up a few times. This sample also contains other DNA sequences that code for the same CDR3. The gene calls are TRBV5-1 and TRBJ2-7; tentatively, D is TRBD1 (5 bases). With 0 bases removed from V and 5 bases from J, the gap between germline ends came to 9 bases. This CDR3 has 13 amino acids. The V gene's germline CDR1 is SGHRS and CDR2 YFSETQ. The CDR3 DNA reads as TGCGCCAGCAGCTTGGGGTGGGGCGACGAGCAGTACTTC. This gives the protein CASSLGWGDEQYF.

This clone appeared once. The chain uses TRBV5-1 and TRBJ1-2; no reliable D call. Germline V lookup: CDR1 SGHRS, CDR2 YFSETQ. The CDR3 is 12 residues long. The V and J ends lost 4 bases and 8 bases respectively, with 12 bases between them. Written as DNA, the CDR3 is TGCGCCAGCAGCCCGAGCCTTAGCGGCTACACCTTC. Its protein product is CASSPSLSGYTF. Full variable domain (missing parts from reference TRBV5-1 and TRBJ1-2): KAGVTQTPRYLIKTRGQQVTLSCSPISGHRSVSWYQQTPGQGLQFLFEYFSETQRNKGNFPGRFSGRQFSNSRSEMNVSTLELGDSALYLCASSPSLSGYTFGSGTRLTVV.

This clone was counted once. The V call is TRBV6-6, the J call TRBJ2-1; TRBD2 matches at 8 bases. The CDR3 is made up of 15 amino acids. CDR1 is MNHNY, CDR2 SVGAGI, per germline (reference sequence). With 6 bases clipped from V and 7 bases from J, the junction kept 11 bases outside the gene matches. CDR3 protein: CASSLWGLGTNEQFF. In nucleotides, the CDR3 is TGTGCCAGCAGCTTGTGGGGACTAGGCACAAATGAGCAGTTCTTC.

The J gene is TRBJ1-6, the V gene TRBV7-9; D might be TRBD1 (5 bases). The ends were cut back, 3 bases at V and 7 bases at J, with 10 bases in the middle. Germline CDR1 and CDR2: SEHNR and FQNEAQ (reference sequence). The CDR3 loop spans 14 amino acids. The chain's CDR3 is CASSFGAGNSPLHF. DNA of the CDR3: TGTGCCAGCAGCTTTGGGGCAGGGAATTCACCCCTCCACTTT. Supplemented by reference TRBV7-9 and TRBJ1-6, the full variable domain reads DTGVSQNPRHKITKRGQNVTFRCDPISEHNRLYWYRQTLGQGPEFLTYFQNEAQLEKSRLLSDRFSAERPKGSFSTLEIQRTEQGDSAMYLCASSFGAGNSPLHFGNGTRLTVT.

The rearrangement links TRBV6-5 to TRBJ2-2; 7 positions agree with TRBD1. CDR3 length equals 14 residues. Germline V gene data show CDR1 as MNHEY and CDR2 as SVGAGI. Trimming removed 5 bases from V and 7 bases from J; junction bases left unmatched: 7. DNA of the CDR3: TGTGCCAGCAGTCCCACAGGGGATGGCGGGGAGCTGTTTTTT. This encodes CASSPTGDGGELFF.

The chain uses TRBV19 and TRBJ1-1, with 11 bases that match TRBD1. Germline V gene sequence: CDR1 LNHDA, CDR2 SQIVND (reference sequence). The V segment lost 4 bases and the J segment 4 bases; nucleotides outside the gene matches: 5. This CDR3 region has 15 residues. In nucleotides, the CDR3 is TGTGCCAGTAGTACCCCAGGGACAGGGGGCACTGAAGCTTTCTTT. It encodes CASSTPGTGGTEAFF.

CDR3 protein: CASSSEQGFGETQYF. For the CDR3, the DNA is TGTGCCAGCAGTTCGGAACAGGGGTTCGGGGAGACCCAGTACTTC. The chain employs TRBV28 and TRBJ2-5, with TRBD1 matching 7 bases. CDR1 is MDHEN and CDR2 is SYDVKM in the germline V gene. Losses at the gene ends were 4 bases for V and 5 bases for J; bases not matched to a gene: 10. The CDR3 is 15 amino acids.

This clone was seen a single time. The V gene is TRBV5-4, the J gene TRBJ2-3, with D possibly being TRBD2 (5 bases). This CDR3 spans 14 amino acids. V was pared by 3 bases and J by 3 bases, with 11 bases between. The germline CDR1 and CDR2 sequences are SGHNT and YYREEE (reference sequence). CDR3 amino acids: CASSSELGTDTQYF. CDR3 nucleotides: TGTGCCAGCAGCTCTGAACTAGGGACAGATACGCAGTATTTT.

The table lists this clone with a count of one. The rearrangement joins TRBV7-2 to TRBJ2-7; a weak D match, TRBD1 (6 bases). The CDR3 length is 15 residues. Per germline, CDR1 SGHTA and CDR2 FQGNSA. The germline V and J ends were trimmed by 2 bases and 3 bases, with 14 bases remaining between them. This CDR3 is CASSLSGGEDYEQYF. CDR3 sequence (DNA): TGTGCCAGCAGCTTATCTGGGGGCGAGGACTACGAGCAGTACTTC.